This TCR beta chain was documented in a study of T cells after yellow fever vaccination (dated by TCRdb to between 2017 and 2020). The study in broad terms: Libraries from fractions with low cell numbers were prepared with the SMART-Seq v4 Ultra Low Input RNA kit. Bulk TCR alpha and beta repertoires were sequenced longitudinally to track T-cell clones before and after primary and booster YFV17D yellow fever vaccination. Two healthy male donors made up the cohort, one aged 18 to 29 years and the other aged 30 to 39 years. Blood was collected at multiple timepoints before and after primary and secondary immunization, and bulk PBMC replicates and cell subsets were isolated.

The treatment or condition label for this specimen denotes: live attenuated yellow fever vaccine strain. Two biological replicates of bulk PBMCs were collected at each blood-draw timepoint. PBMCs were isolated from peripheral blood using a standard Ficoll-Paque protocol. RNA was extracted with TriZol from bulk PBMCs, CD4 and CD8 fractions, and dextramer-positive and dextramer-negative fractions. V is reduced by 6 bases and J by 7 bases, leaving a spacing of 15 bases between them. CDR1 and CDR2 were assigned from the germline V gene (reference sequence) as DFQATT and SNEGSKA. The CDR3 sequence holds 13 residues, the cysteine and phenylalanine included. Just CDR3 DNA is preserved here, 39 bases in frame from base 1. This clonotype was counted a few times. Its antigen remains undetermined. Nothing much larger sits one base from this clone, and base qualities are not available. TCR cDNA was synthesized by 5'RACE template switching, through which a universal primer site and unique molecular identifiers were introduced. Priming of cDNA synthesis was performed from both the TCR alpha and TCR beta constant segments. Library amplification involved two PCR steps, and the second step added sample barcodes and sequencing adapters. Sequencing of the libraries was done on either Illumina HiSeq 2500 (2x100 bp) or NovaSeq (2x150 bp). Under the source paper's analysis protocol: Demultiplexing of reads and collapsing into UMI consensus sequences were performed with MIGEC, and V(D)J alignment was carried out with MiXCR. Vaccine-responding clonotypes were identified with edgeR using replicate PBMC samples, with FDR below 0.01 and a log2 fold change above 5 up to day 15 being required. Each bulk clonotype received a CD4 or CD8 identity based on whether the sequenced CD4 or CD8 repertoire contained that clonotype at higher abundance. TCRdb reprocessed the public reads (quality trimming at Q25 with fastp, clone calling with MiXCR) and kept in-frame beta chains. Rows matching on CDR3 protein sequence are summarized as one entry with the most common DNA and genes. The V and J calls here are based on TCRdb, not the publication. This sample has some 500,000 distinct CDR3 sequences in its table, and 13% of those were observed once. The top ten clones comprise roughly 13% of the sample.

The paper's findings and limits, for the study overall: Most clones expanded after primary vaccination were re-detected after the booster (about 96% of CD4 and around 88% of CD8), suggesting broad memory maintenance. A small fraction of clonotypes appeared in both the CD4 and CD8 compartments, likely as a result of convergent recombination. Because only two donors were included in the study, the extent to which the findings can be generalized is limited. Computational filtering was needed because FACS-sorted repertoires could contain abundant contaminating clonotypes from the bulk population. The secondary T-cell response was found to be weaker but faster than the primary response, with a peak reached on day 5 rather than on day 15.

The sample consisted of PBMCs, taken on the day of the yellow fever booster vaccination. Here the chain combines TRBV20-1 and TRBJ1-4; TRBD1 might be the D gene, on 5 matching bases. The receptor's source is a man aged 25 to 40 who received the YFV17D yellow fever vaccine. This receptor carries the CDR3 CSATPGGSEKLFF. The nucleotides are TGCAGTGCCACACCCGGGGGTAGTGAAAAACTGTTTTTT.